This T cell receptor beta chain was captured in a study of beta chain features in type 1 diabetes. Study results and limitations: Relative to healthy donors, patients appeared to have naive, central memory and Treg TCRB repertoires that were more similar.

The study reverse transcribed the entire isolated RNA, so it sequenced expressed TCRB transcripts. TCRdb keeps only in-frame clones here, not all; method: immunoSEQ multiplex PCR. There are some 900,000 clones in the sample; roughly 15% occur only once, and around 0.02% lies in the top ten. A sort by CD45RO/CCR7/CD25/CD127/CD95/CD27 yielded CD4+ naive, central memory, regulatory and stem cell-like memory cells. This clone turned up a few times. Antigen specificity is unknown. This CDR3 is 14 amino acids long. Germline CDR1 reads MDHEN; CDR2 reads SYDVKM. V lost 8 bases, J lost 5 bases, and 18 bases lay in between.

What was sequenced was naive CD4+ T cells from blood. The TCR was taken from a woman younger than 30 in good health. This rearrangement joins TRBV28 to TRBJ1-1, with TRBD1 as a possible D gene (6 bases). In nucleotides, the CDR3 is TGTGCCAGCGGAGTGGGGGCGGCGAGTACTGAAGCTTTCTTT. Protein: CASGVGAASTEAFF.